A selection of T cell receptor beta chains follows, all from one sample in a study of cytomegalovirus exposure and HLA in healthy donors. Clones were sequenced by immunoSEQ multiplex PCR, and TCRdb holds only the in-frame ones, with some missing. The table records more than 75,000 clones, 74% of them present only once. Material for sequencing was PBMCs. The receptors were gathered from a man aged 35 to 55 in good health and CMV-seropositive. Both conserved end residues are part of each CDR3. D genes are given only for firm matches. Size values are once, few and many counts, or a class for expanded clones, and some rows have none.

J gene	V gene	D gene	clone size	CDR3 protein	CDR3 DNA
TRBJ1-1	TRBV6-4	-	-	CASSFLVALGTEAFF	TGTGCCAGCAGTTTCCTTGTAGCGTTGGGCACTGAAGCTTTCTTT
TRBJ1-2	TRBV5-5	-	-	CASSLNPRPTNYGYTF	TGTGCCAGCAGCTTAAACCCCAGGCCTACTAACTATGGCTACACCTTC
TRBJ2-3	TRBV6-1	TRBD1	-	CASDLGQAGADTQYF	TGTGCCAGCGACCTGGGACAGGCAGGAGCAGATACGCAGTATTTT
TRBJ2-7	TRBV28	-	-	CASSPQRRSLYEQYF	TGTGCCAGCAGTCCTCAAAGGAGATCACTCTACGAGCAGTACTTC
TRBJ1-4	TRBV30	-	-	CAWSQITEKLFF	TGTGCCTGGAGTCAGATAACCGAAAAACTGTTTTTT
TRBJ2-5	TRBV7-8	TRBD2	-	CASSLAMGLAAQETQYF	TGTGCCAGCAGCTTAGCCATGGGACTAGCGGCCCAAGAGACCCAGTACTTC
TRBJ1-5	TRBV5-8	TRBD1	-	CASSADRVGQPQHF	TGTGCCAGCAGCGCGGACAGGGTGGGTCAGCCCCAGCATTTT
TRBJ2-5	TRBV11-2	-	-	CASSLEGETQYF	TGTGCCAGCAGCTTGGAGGGAGAGACCCAGTACTTC
TRBJ2-3	TRBV27	TRBD2	-	CASSLVQREEGTDTQYF	TGTGCCAGCAGTTTGGTCCAGCGGGAGGAGGGCACAGATACGCAGTATTTT
TRBJ2-1	TRBV2	TRBD2	-	CASSEPRTSGRNEQFF	TGTGCCAGCAGCGAACCCAGGACTAGCGGGAGAAACGAGCAGTTCTTC
TRBJ1-1	TRBV10-3	-	-	CAIRSGRTEAFF	TGTGCCATCAGATCAGGGAGGACTGAAGCTTTCTTT
TRBJ1-4	TRBV7-2	TRBD1	-	CASSSWTGNEKLFF	TGTGCCAGCAGCTCCTGGACAGGGAATGAAAAACTGTTTTTT
TRBJ2-7	TRBV28	-	-	CAGGAGVPAEQYF	TGTGCCGGGGGGGCGGGAGTCCCCGCCGAGCAGTACTTC
TRBJ1-6	TRBV11-2	-	once	CASSLEGGANSPLHF	TGTGCCAGCAGCTTAGAGGGGGGGGCTAATTCACCCCTCCACTTT
TRBJ2-5	TRBV5-1	TRBD2	few	CASSLGGRGAQETQYF	TGCGCCAGCAGCTTGGGGGGGCGGGGGGCTCAAGAGACCCAGTACTTC
TRBJ2-7	TRBV7-2	TRBD2	-	CASSPRPGLADAYEQYF	TGTGCCAGCAGCCCCCGACCGGGACTAGCGGATGCCTACGAGCAGTACTTT
TRBJ1-4	TRBV7-2	-	-	CASSIPGTQRAEKLFF	TGTGCCAGCAGCATACCCGGGACACAAAGGGCGGAAAAACTGTTTTTT
TRBJ2-1	TRBV7-8	TRBD2	-	CASSWPTSGRPYNEQFF	TGTGCCAGCAGCTGGCCCACTAGCGGGAGGCCCTACAATGAGCAGTTCTTC
TRBJ1-2	TRBV9	TRBD1	-	CASSVGTGDTYGYTF	TGTGCCAGCAGCGTAGGAACAGGGGATACCTATGGCTACACCTTC
TRBJ2-3	TRBV5-4	TRBD2	once	CASSAASGISTDTQYF	TGTGCCAGCAGCGCGGCTAGCGGGATAAGCACAGATACGCAGTATTTT
TRBJ2-7	TRBV2	-	-	CASKQNSAYEQYF	TGTGCCAGCAAGCAGAATAGCGCCTACGAGCAGTACTTC
TRBJ2-5	TRBV2	TRBD2	few	CASSQLAGMETQYF	TGTGCCAGCAGCCAACTAGCGGGAATGGAGACCCAGTACTTC
TRBJ2-7	TRBV30	-	-	CAWNEQAAYEQYF	TGTGCCTGGAATGAACAAGCGGCCTACGAGCAGTACTTC
TRBJ2-1	TRBV11-2	TRBD2	-	CASSSGLVRDEQFF	TGTGCCAGCAGCTCGGGACTAGTTCGCGATGAGCAGTTCTTC
TRBJ1-1	TRBV19	TRBD1	-	CASSPRDRESEAFF	TGTGCCAGTAGTCCCCGGGACAGGGAGAGTGAAGCTTTCTTT
TRBJ1-1	TRBV29-1	TRBD1	-	CSGRQGAQGKAFF	TGCAGCGGTCGACAGGGGGCGCAAGGAAAAGCTTTCTTT
TRBJ2-5	TRBV6-1	-	-	CASRGGLGETQYF	TGTGCCAGCAGGGGGGGACTGGGGGAGACCCAGTACTTC
TRBJ1-4	TRBV27	TRBD1	-	CASRGNPGQEQEKLFF	TGTGCCAGCAGGGGGAATCCGGGACAGGAACAAGAAAAACTGTTTTTT
TRBJ1-1	TRBV6-1	-	few	CASSEAKVTGEAFF	TGTGCCAGCAGTGAAGCGAAGGTGACAGGTGAAGCTTTCTTT
TRBJ2-7	TRBV19	TRBD2	-	CASPTSGVAYEQYF	TGTGCCAGTCCGACTAGCGGGGTGGCCTACGAGCAGTACTTC
TRBJ2-2	TRBV28	TRBD2	-	CASSPGLAGRKLFF	TGTGCCAGCAGCCCGGGACTAGCGGGACGGAAGCTGTTTTTT
TRBJ2-5	TRBV11-2	-	-	CASSFNTAGETQYF	TGTGCCAGCAGCTTCAATACGGCGGGAGAGACCCAGTACTTC
TRBJ1-4	TRBV5-1	-	-	CASSPMSAQGEKLFF	TGCGCCAGCAGCCCCATGTCGGCGCAGGGTGAAAAACTGTTTTTT
TRBJ1-1	TRBV5-1	TRBD1	-	CASSPTLTGTGSTEAFF	TGCGCCAGCAGCCCCACACTTACCGGGACAGGGAGCACTGAAGCTTTCTTT
TRBJ2-1	TRBV4-1	TRBD2	-	CASSPSALAGYEQFF	TGCGCCAGCAGCCCCTCGGCACTAGCGGGGTATGAGCAGTTCTTC
TRBJ2-3	TRBV9	TRBD2	-	CASSAGTSGGLGTQYF	TGTGCCAGCAGCGCAGGGACTAGCGGGGGCTTAGGTACGCAGTATTTT
TRBJ2-6	TRBV5-4	-	-	CASSFGGSGANVLTF	TGTGCCAGCAGCTTCGGCGGCTCTGGGGCCAACGTCCTGACTTTC
TRBJ1-1	TRBV20-1	-	once	CSVRGETEAFF	TGCAGTGTCCGGGGGGAGACTGAAGCTTTCTTT
TRBJ1-3	TRBV6-5	-	-	CASSYRAHGGNTIYF	TGTGCCAGCAGTTACCGAGCTCACGGTGGAAACACCATATATTTT
TRBJ1-1	TRBV5-1	-	-	CASSYTRNTEAFF	TGCGCCAGCAGCTATACGAGAAACACTGAAGCTTTCTTT
TRBJ2-3	TRBV7-2	TRBD2	once	CASGHSGGAADTQYF	TGTGCCAGCGGCCATAGCGGGGGGGCTGCAGATACGCAGTATTTT
TRBJ1-5	TRBV6-6	-	-	CASRLQESQPQHF	TGTGCCAGCAGGCTACAGGAAAGTCAGCCCCAGCATTTT
TRBJ1-5	TRBV10-3	-	-	CAISERQPELNQPQHF	TGTGCCATCAGTGAGAGACAGCCCGAACTCAATCAGCCCCAGCATTTT
TRBJ1-2	TRBV5-5	-	once	CASSLYLDTGSHGYTF	TGTGCCAGCAGCTTATATCTAGATACAGGGTCCCATGGCTACACCTTC
TRBJ1-1	TRBV5-6	-	-	CASSPLLNTEAFF	TGTGCCAGCAGCCCTTTGTTGAACACTGAAGCTTTCTTT
TRBJ2-2	TRBV4-1	TRBD2	-	CASSSRLAGGQVTGELFF	TGCGCCAGCAGCAGCCGACTAGCGGGGGGGCAGGTCACCGGGGAGCTGTTTTTT
TRBJ2-1	TRBV29-1	TRBD2	-	CSVARGAGNNEQFF	TGCAGCGTTGCGCGGGGGGCCGGGAACAATGAGCAGTTCTTC
TRBJ2-2	TRBV6-1	-	few	CASSEATGSTGELFF	TGTGCCAGCAGTGAAGCGACAGGATCTACCGGGGAGCTGTTTTTT
TRBJ1-2	TRBV5-4	-	-	CASSLEQAANYGYTF	TGTGCCAGCAGCTTGGAACAGGCAGCCAACTATGGCTACACCTTC
TRBJ1-4	TRBV4-2	-	few	CASTTGSREKLFF	TGTGCCAGCACCACGGGGAGTCGCGAAAAACTGTTTTTT
TRBJ2-3	TRBV2	-	-	CASSAGRVSTDTQYF	TGTGCCAGCAGTGCGGGAAGGGTGAGCACAGATACGCAGTATTTT
TRBJ2-3	TRBV27	TRBD1	-	CASKGQGIHTQYF	TGTGCCAGCAAGGGACAGGGGATTCATACGCAGTATTTT
TRBJ2-3	TRBV7-9	-	-	CASSLEGLAHTDTQYF	TGTGCCAGCAGCTTAGAAGGGCTAGCGCACACAGATACGCAGTATTTT
TRBJ1-5	TRBV27	-	-	CASSPTSNQPQHF	TGTGCCAGCAGTCCCACAAGCAATCAGCCCCAGCATTTT
TRBJ2-7	TRBV7-3	-	-	CASSPQVSSYEQYF	TGTGCCAGCAGCCCACAGGTTAGCTCCTACGAGCAGTACTTC
TRBJ2-2	TRBV9	TRBD1	-	CASSPGTATNTGELFF	TGTGCCAGCAGCCCCGGGACAGCGACAAACACCGGGGAGCTGTTTTTT
TRBJ1-2	TRBV5-8	-	-	CASSFRTVFNYGYTF	TGTGCCAGCAGCTTTCGGACAGTTTTCAACTATGGCTACACCTTC
TRBJ2-3	TRBV9	-	-	CASSAGVAGITDTQYF	TGTGCCAGCAGCGCGGGGGTGGCGGGGATCACAGATACGCAGTATTTT
TRBJ2-5	TRBV4-3	-	-	CASSQEKGVETQYF	TGCGCCAGCAGCCAAGAGAAAGGGGTAGAGACCCAGTACTTC